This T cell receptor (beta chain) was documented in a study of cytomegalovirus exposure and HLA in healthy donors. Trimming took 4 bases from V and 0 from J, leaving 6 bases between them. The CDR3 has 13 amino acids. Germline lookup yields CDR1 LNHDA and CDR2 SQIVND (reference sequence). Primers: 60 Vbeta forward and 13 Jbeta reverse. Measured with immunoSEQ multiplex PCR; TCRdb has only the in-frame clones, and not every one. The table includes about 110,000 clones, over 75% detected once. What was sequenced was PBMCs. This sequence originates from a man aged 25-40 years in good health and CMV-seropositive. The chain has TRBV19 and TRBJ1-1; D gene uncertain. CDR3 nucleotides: TGTGCCAGTAGTAAGGACTTGAACACTGAAGCTTTCTTT. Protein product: CASSKDLNTEAFF.